Listed here is a single TCR beta chain. This specimen belongs to a study of shared T cell receptors in the human thymus. Per germline, CDR1 LNHDA and CDR2 SQIVND (reference sequence). The CDR3 totals 17 residues. Trimming cost V 2 bases and J 6 bases; bases outside gene matches: 12. Profiling relied on immunoSEQ multiplex PCR, and the TCRdb table lists in-frame clones only, not all of them. This table holds about 540,000 clones, about 80% found once. The same data also went into a second study, on human thymus T cells. From that study: Corrective surgery for congenital heart defects was being performed on the healthy Finnish infants who served as donors. Usage of V and J genes appeared biased in thymic and blood repertoires.

Sequenced input: thymocytes. The V gene is TRBV19, the J gene TRBJ2-3, with 9 bases fitting TRBD2. This receptor was identified in a boy under three years old with a congenital heart defect. In DNA, the CDR3 is TGTGCCAGTAGTATACAGGTGGGCGGGAGGGCCGCGGATACGCAGTATTTT. Its protein product is CASSIQVGGRAADTQYF.